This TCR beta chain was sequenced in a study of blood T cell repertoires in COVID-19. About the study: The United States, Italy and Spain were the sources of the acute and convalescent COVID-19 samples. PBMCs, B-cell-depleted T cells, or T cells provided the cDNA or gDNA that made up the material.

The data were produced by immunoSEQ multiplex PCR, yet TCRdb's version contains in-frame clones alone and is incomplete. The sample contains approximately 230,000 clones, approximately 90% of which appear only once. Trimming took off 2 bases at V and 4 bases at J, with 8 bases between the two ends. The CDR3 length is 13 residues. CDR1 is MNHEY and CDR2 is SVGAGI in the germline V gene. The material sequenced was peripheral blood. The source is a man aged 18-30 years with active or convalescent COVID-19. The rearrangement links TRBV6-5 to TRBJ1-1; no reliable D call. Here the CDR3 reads CASSYESVTEAFF. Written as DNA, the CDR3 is TGTGCCAGCAGTTACGAATCAGTCACTGAAGCTTTCTTT.